The T cell receptor beta chain described here comes from a study of cytomegalovirus exposure and HLA in healthy donors. Overall study findings and caveats: There were a few CMV-associated chains whose specificity for CMV antigens was confirmed in vitro. At a 0.05 false discovery rate, a later analysis found around 15,000 TCR beta sequences to be associated with HLA alleles.

Germline values: CDR1 SGDLS, CDR2 YYNGEE. Trimming left V 4 bases short and J 4 bases short, with 11 bases between. There are 13 residues in the CDR3. This PCR relied on a set of 60 Vbeta primers and 13 Jbeta primers. Using immunoSEQ multiplex PCR, the repertoire was profiled, and TCRdb retains in-frame clones only, with some absent. In total, the table holds 70,000 or so clones. Concerning this clone: Its antigen is unknown. Other DNA sequences of this sample code for an identical CDR3.

The chain carries TRBV9 and TRBJ1-1, with D tentatively TRBD1 (5 bases). Sample: PBMCs. This TCR was recovered from a man aged 35-49 years in good health and CMV-seronegative. This CDR3 reads CASSLGGGTEAFF. CDR3 DNA: TGTGCCAGCAGCCTGGGGGGAGGCACTGAAGCTTTCTTT.